Below, 30 T cell receptor beta chains from the same sample are listed, as sequenced in a study of blood T cell repertoires in COVID-19. Generated by immunoSEQ multiplex PCR, the TCRdb table keeps only in-frame clones and is missing some. The sample has around 300,000 clones, approximately 91% seen once. Sequences were obtained from peripheral blood. These receptors originate from a woman aged 40 to 50 who had recovered from COVID-19.

The sample holds one count of this clone. The V and J genes are TRBV7-2 and TRBJ2-5; TRBD2 agrees at 8 bases. After removal of 3 bases from V and 2 bases from J, the junction contained 5 bases not matched to a gene. CDR3 length: 15 amino acids. Per germline, CDR1 SGHTA and CDR2 FQGNSA. This CDR3 reads CASSFRRLAQETQYF. The DNA for the CDR3 is TGTGCCAGCAGCTTTCGGCGACTAGCGCAAGAGACCCAGTACTTC.

This chain joins TRBV10-3 and TRBJ2-1; 7 positions agree with TRBD2. V lost 4 bases and J lost 6; bases outside the gene matches: 12. The CDR3 consists of 16 residues. Germline V gene data show CDR1 as ENHRY and CDR2 as SYGVKD. The CDR3 DNA is TGTGCCATCAGTGGGACTGGGACTAAATTCCTCAATGAGCAGTTCTTC. Translation: CAISGTGTKFLNEQFF.

This clone was detected only once. V gene TRBV25-1 combines with J gene TRBJ2-1; no clear D. The germline gives CDR1 MGHDK, CDR2 SYGVNS. V lost 5 bases, J lost 5 bases, and 7 bases lay in between. The CDR3 runs 12 residues. Here the CDR3 reads CASSPYNNEQFF. In DNA, the CDR3 is TGTGCCAGCAGTCCGTATAACAATGAGCAGTTCTTC.

Only a few counts were recorded for this clone. The same CDR3 also results from other DNA sequences found in this sample. The chain joins TRBV10-3 to TRBJ2-6; TRBD2 matches at 8 bases. There are 19 residues in the CDR3. V gave up 3 bases and J gave up 3 bases; unmatched junction bases: 13. Germline loops: CDR1 ENHRY, CDR2 SYGVKD. The CDR3 DNA follows: TGTGCCATCAGTGACTCGCGGGAGGCACGCCACGGTGGGGCCAACGTCCTGACTTTC. This gives the protein CAISDSREARHGGANVLTF.

The J gene is TRBJ2-5, the V gene TRBV12-3 or TRBV12-4; TRBD2 is a possible D gene (6 bases). The V and J ends lost 3 bases and 5 bases respectively, with 10 bases between them. This CDR3 is 13 amino acids long. The CDR3 region is CASSFSGDETQYF. In DNA form, the CDR3 reads TGTGCCAGCAGTTTCTCGGGAGATGAGACCCAGTACTTC.

The V gene is TRBV14, the J gene TRBJ1-1; the D gene is possibly TRBD1 (6 bases). Trimming left V 3 bases short and J 6 bases short, with 14 bases between. The germline gives CDR1 SGHDN, CDR2 FVKESK. The CDR3 length is 14 residues. In nucleotides, the CDR3 is TGTGCCAGCAGCCAGCTTGGGGGCAGTTCTGAAGCTTTCTTT. Translating gives CASSQLGGSSEAFF.

This clone appeared a single time. This sequence joins TRBV7-2 and TRBJ1-3, with TRBD1 matching over 9 bases. V was clipped by 5 bases and J by 3 bases; unmatched bases: 5. This CDR3 contains 15 residues. Germline values: CDR1 SGHTA, CDR2 FQGNSA. CDR3 nucleotide sequence: TGTGCCAGCAGCCTAAACAGGGGGCTTGGAAACACCATATATTTT. It encodes CASSLNRGLGNTIYF.

V usage is TRBV13 and J usage is TRBJ2-5; D remains ambiguous. This CDR3 is built from 14 residues. CDR1 is PRHDT, CDR2 FYEKMQ, per germline (reference sequence). Trimming removed 3 bases from V and 4 bases from J, with 12 bases in between. The DNA of the CDR3 is TGTGCCAGCAGCTTTGAGGCCGGTCGAGAGACCCAGTACTTC. Translated, it gives CASSFEAGRETQYF.

V and J are TRBV5-5 and TRBJ2-6; D ambiguous. The V end was cut by 0 bases, the J end by 4 bases, with 11 bases between. Looked up from germline, CDR1 is SGHKS and CDR2 is YYEKEE (reference sequence). The CDR3 covers 16 residues. The CDR3 sequence is CASSLDRELGANVLTF. The CDR3 DNA reads TGTGCCAGCAGCTTGGATCGCGAGTTGGGGGCCAACGTCCTGACTTTC.

The chain's CDR3 is CASSEGQFSSDYEQYF. Written as DNA, the CDR3 is TGTGCCAGCAGTGAAGGCCAATTCTCTAGCGACTACGAGCAGTACTTC. This chain links TRBV25-1 with TRBJ2-7; D may be TRBD2 (6 bases). This CDR3 is 16 amino acids long. CDR1 and CDR2 (germline): MGHDK, SYGVNS. Deletions cut 2 bases from V and 3 bases from J, with 17 bases between.

The gene calls are TRBV6-5 and TRBJ2-7; D perhaps matches TRBD1 (8 bases). V was cut by 6 bases and J by 1 base, with 16 bases left in between. The CDR3 is 15 residues long. The germline V gene encodes CDR1 MNHEY and CDR2 SVGAGI. CDR3 bases: TGTGCCAGCAGACCTGGACAGGGAGGGTCCTACGAGCAGTACTTC. Translated, it gives CASRPGQGGSYEQYF.

The chain uses TRBV3-1 (or the pseudogene TRBV3-2) and TRBJ2-1; 12 bases align to TRBD2. Germline CDR1 is LGHDT and CDR2 is YNNKEL (reference sequence). This CDR3 spans 17 amino acids. Germline trimming cut 3 bases from V and 1 base from J; bases unmatched to any gene: 4. In nucleotides, the CDR3 is TGTGCCAGCAGCCAGAACCTAGCGGGAGGGTCCTACAATGAGCAGTTCTTC. It specifies CASSQNLAGGSYNEQFF.

The chain is built from TRBV20-1 and TRBJ2-1; perhaps TRBD2 as D (5 bases). The CDR3 has 13 amino acids. Per the germline V gene, CDR1 is DFQATT and CDR2 is SNEGSKA (reference sequence). Trimming removed 3 bases at V and 6 bases at J, with 12 bases between. CDR3 sequence reads: CSASSGSSNEQFF. The CDR3 region has the DNA TGCAGTGCTAGTTCGGGAAGCAGCAATGAGCAGTTCTTC.

The rearrangement links TRBV9 to TRBJ1-1; D might be TRBD1 (6 bases). In germline, CDR1 is SGDLS, CDR2 YYNGEE. V lost 0 bases, J lost 1 base, and 13 bases lay in between. The CDR3 is 16 amino acids. The CDR3 nucleotides read TGTGCCAGCAGCGTAGGAGTCCGGACAGAGAACACTGAAGCTTTCTTT. Its translation: CASSVGVRTENTEAFF.

CDR3 protein: CSVRDRSNEKLFF. As DNA, the CDR3 is TGCAGCGTCCGGGACAGATCTAATGAAAAACTGTTTTTT. The V gene is TRBV29-1, the J gene TRBJ1-4, with 7 bases matching TRBD1. This CDR3 spans 13 amino acids. CDR1 and CDR2 from the germline V gene are SQVTM and ANQGSEA. The ends lost 6 bases at V and 3 bases at J; junction bases unmatched: 4.

This sequence joins TRBV7-9 and TRBJ2-7; D is possibly TRBD1 (6 bases). Per the germline V gene, CDR1 is SEHNR and CDR2 is FQNEAQ (reference sequence). CDR3 length: 15 amino acids. Trimming removed 4 bases at V and 3 bases at J, with 16 bases between. The CDR3: CASSSPDRMNYEQYF. The CDR3, as DNA: TGTGCCAGCAGCTCCCCCGACAGGATGAACTACGAGCAGTACTTC.

The rearrangement uses TRBV27 and TRBJ2-5; 7 bases fit TRBD1. Trimming took 6 bases from V and 7 from J; bases not matched to a gene: 11. CDR1 and CDR2 (germline): MNHEY, SMNVEV (reference sequence). This CDR3 spans 14 amino acids. Here the CDR3 DNA reads TGTGCCAGCAGCCCCTCGGGACAGTGGGTGACCCAGTACTTC. Translated, it gives CASSPSGQWVTQYF.

The V call is TRBV11-2, the J call TRBJ1-1, with a weak D call TRBD1 (5 bases). Trimming removed 2 bases from V and 4 bases from J, with 11 bases in between. CDR3 length: 14 residues. Germline V gene data show CDR1 as SGHAT and CDR2 as FQNNGV. The CDR3 is CASSLFRASTEAFF. The CDR3 DNA follows: TGTGCCAGCAGCTTATTCAGGGCGAGCACTGAAGCTTTCTTT.

This chain uses TRBV9 with TRBJ2-2; 8 bases agree with TRBD2. The CDR3 totals 16 residues. In germline, CDR1 is SGDLS, CDR2 YYNGEE. The V segment lost 2 bases and the J segment 5 bases; nucleotides outside the gene matches: 8. The CDR3 DNA reads as TGTGCCAGCAGCGTGACTAGCGCGGTTCGGACCGGGGAGCTGTTTTTT. Protein product: CASSVTSAVRTGELFF.

This clone was detected a few times. The chain is built from TRBV5-8 and TRBJ1-4; D gene uncertain. V dropped 0 bases and J dropped 8 bases, with 14 bases sitting between them. The CDR3 covers 15 residues. Germline lookup yields CDR1 SGHTS and CDR2 YDEGEE. The CDR3, as DNA: TGTGCCAGCAGCTTGGCCCCCGGGTTTGACGAAAAACTGTTTTTT. Protein product: CASSLAPGFDEKLFF.

CDR3 amino acids: CASSKVGGANYGYTF. CDR3 coding DNA: TGTGCCAGCAGCAAAGTCGGGGGGGCGAACTATGGCTACACCTTC. The V gene is TRBV21-1, the J gene TRBJ1-2. TRBV21-1 is recorded as a pseudogene. The CDR3 totals 15 residues.

The rearrangement joins TRBV3-1 (or the pseudogene TRBV3-2) to TRBJ2-2; 7 nucleotides agree with TRBD2. After removal of 5 bases from V and 4 bases from J, the junction contained 4 bases not matched to a gene. Germline values: CDR1 LGHDT, CDR2 YNNKEL (reference sequence). The CDR3 is 14 amino acids. CDR3 bases: TGTGCCAGCAGCTTACTAGCGAGCACCGGGGAGCTGTTTTTT. It yields the protein CASSLLASTGELFF.

This sequence joins TRBV5-4 and TRBJ1-2; tentative D call: TRBD1 (6 bases). The CDR3 totals 14 residues. The V gene lost 7 bases and the J gene lost 2 bases, with 15 bases spanning the gap. The germline gives CDR1 SGHNT, CDR2 YYREEE (reference sequence). CDR3: CASPSGGENYGYTF. The CDR3 nucleotides read TGTGCCAGCCCGTCGGGGGGCGAGAACTATGGCTACACCTTC.

The chain combines TRBV6-6 with TRBJ1-1; D possibly corresponds to TRBD1 (5 bases). This CDR3 contains 15 residues. Germline lookup yields CDR1 MNHNY and CDR2 SVGAGI (reference sequence). The V end was cut by 6 bases, the J end by 1 base, with 15 bases between. The CDR3 is CASSESHRQNTEAFF. DNA of the CDR3: TGTGCCAGCAGCGAGTCTCACAGGCAGAACACTGAAGCTTTCTTT.

The chain has TRBV28 and TRBJ2-5; perhaps TRBD1 as D (6 bases). The CDR3 is made up of 15 amino acids. The germline V and J ends were trimmed by 6 bases and 2 bases, with 16 bases remaining between them. Germline V gene lookup returns CDR1 MDHEN and CDR2 SYDVKM. DNA of the CDR3: TGTGCCAGCAGCCGACAGGTCGGCCTACAAGAGACCCAGTACTTC. As protein: CASSRQVGLQETQYF.

Worth noting for this clone: The same CDR3 can be traced to other DNA sequences in this sample. V usage is TRBV7-2 and J usage is TRBJ2-3; 8 nucleotides line up with TRBD2. Germline CDR1 SGHTA, CDR2 FQGNSA. The CDR3 is made up of 16 amino acids. The V and J ends lost 3 bases and 0 bases, in that order; junction bases with no gene match: 5. CDR3 DNA sequence: TGTGCCAGCAGCTTGGCCAGCGGGAGTAGCACAGATACGCAGTATTTT. This sequence encodes CASSLASGSSTDTQYF.

The chain carries TRBV24-1 and TRBJ2-3; tentative D call: TRBD1 (5 bases). Germline V gene sequence: CDR1 KGHDR, CDR2 SFDVKD. The CDR3 has 16 amino acids. Trimming left V 1 base short and J 6 bases short, with 16 bases between. As DNA, the CDR3 is TGTGCCACCAGTGATTTAGAGTGGGCAGGGATGGATACGCAGTATTTT. Its translation is CATSDLEWAGMDTQYF.

V gene TRBV13 combines with J gene TRBJ2-7; the D gene is possibly TRBD1 (6 bases). The CDR3 contains 14 residues. The germline V gene has CDR1 PRHDT and CDR2 FYEKMQ (reference sequence). V was pared by 0 bases and J by 4 bases, with 10 bases between. CDR3 sequence: CASSLGGQKYEQYF. Here the CDR3 DNA reads TGTGCCAGCAGCTTAGGCGGACAGAAGTACGAGCAGTACTTC.

The chain is built from TRBV9 and TRBJ2-3; no clear D gene. The CDR3 has 14 amino acids. V was cut by 3 bases and J by 4 bases, with 12 bases left in between. The germline V gene encodes CDR1 SGDLS and CDR2 YYNGEE. This CDR3 reads CASSAPPTPDTQYF. The CDR3 DNA follows: TGTGCCAGCAGCGCACCCCCTACCCCAGATACGCAGTATTTT.

The rearrangement links TRBV19 to TRBJ2-7, with 14 bases lining up with TRBD2. V shed 5 bases, J shed 2 bases, and the junction held 5 bases outside the gene matches. In germline, CDR1 is LNHDA, CDR2 SQIVND (reference sequence). This CDR3 has 16 residues. The CDR3 is CASSPGTSGSPYEQYF. The CDR3 coding sequence is TGTGCCAGTAGTCCCGGGACTAGCGGGAGTCCCTACGAGCAGTACTTC.